These 18 T cell receptor beta chains were sequenced from one sample in a study of blood T cell repertoires in COVID-19. Profiling relied on immunoSEQ multiplex PCR, and the TCRdb table lists in-frame clones only, not all of them. The sample carries 180,000 or so clones, 85% to 90% recorded once. Sequencing was done on a sample of peripheral blood. The receptors derive from a man aged 18-30 years with acute or convalescent COVID-19.

This chain joins TRBV9 and TRBJ2-5, with 7 bases fitting TRBD2. V lost 3 bases, J lost 3 bases, and 17 bases stayed unmatched. From germline, CDR1 is SGDLS and CDR2 YYNGEE. The CDR3 is 18 residues long. The CDR3 loop reads CASSADTTQRGGEETQYF. Written as DNA, the CDR3 is TGTGCCAGCAGCGCCGACACCACTCAGCGGGGCGGGGAAGAGACCCAGTACTTC.

The count of this clone is one. The CDR3 region is CASSLNSYNEQFF. The CDR3 DNA reads as TGTGCCAGCAGTTTAAACAGTTACAATGAGCAGTTCTTC. This sequence joins TRBV28 and TRBJ2-1; D not resolved. CDR3 size: 13 residues. V was pared by 2 bases and J by 4 bases, with 6 bases between. CDR1 is MDHEN and CDR2 is SYDVKM in the germline V gene.

The J gene is TRBJ2-3, the V gene TRBV5-1; 8 bases align to TRBD1. Germline CDR1 reads SGHRS; CDR2 reads YFSETQ. The CDR3 contains 15 residues. V lost 3 bases and J lost 2; bases outside the gene matches: 5. For the CDR3, the DNA is TGCGCCAGCAGCTGGGGGACAGGAAACACAGATACGCAGTATTTT. This encodes CASSWGTGNTDTQYF.

This rearrangement joins TRBV5-1 to TRBJ1-4; D perhaps matches TRBD1 (6 bases). Germline CDR1 and CDR2: SGHRS and YFSETQ. Trimming pared 6 bases from V and 2 bases from J, leaving 8 bases between. This CDR3 is 13 amino acids long. The CDR3 nucleotides are TGCGCCAGCAAACAGGGTACTAATGAAAAACTGTTTTTT. Residues: CASKQGTNEKLFF.

The rearrangement joins TRBV5-4 to TRBJ1-1; 7 bases map to TRBD1. The CDR3 covers 14 residues. Trimming cost V 4 bases and J 2 bases; bases outside gene matches: 5. Germline CDR1 and CDR2: SGHNT and YYREEE (reference sequence). The CDR3 here is CASSGGQPNTEAFF. The CDR3 DNA sequence: TGTGCCAGCAGCGGGGGACAGCCAAACACTGAAGCTTTCTTT.

V and J are TRBV18 and TRBJ2-1; 8 nucleotides align to TRBD1. Germline CDR1 and CDR2: KGHSH and LQKENI. The CDR3 spans 15 residues. V gave up 1 base and J gave up 7 bases; unmatched junction bases: 6. The CDR3, as DNA: TGTGCCAGCTCACCACTTTTAACAGGGGGTAATGAGCAGTTCTTC. It codes for CASSPLLTGGNEQFF.

V and J are TRBV29-1 and TRBJ1-2; 7 nucleotides line up with TRBD1. V gave up 4 bases and J gave up 4 bases; unmatched junction bases: 6. CDR3 length: 13 residues. Germline V lookup: CDR1 SQVTM, CDR2 ANQGSEA. This CDR3 is CSVGSPGGYGYTF. The DNA for the CDR3 is TGCAGCGTTGGATCTCCAGGGGGCTATGGCTACACCTTC.

The chain combines TRBV15 with TRBJ1-2, with D possibly being TRBD1 (6 bases). CDR3 size: 13 residues. With 4 bases removed from V and 8 bases from J, the gap between germline ends came to 14 bases. Germline lookup yields CDR1 LNHNV and CDR2 YYDKDF (reference sequence). The DNA of the CDR3 is TGTGCCACCAGCATTAAGGAGAGGGGGGGCTACACCTTC. It yields the protein CATSIKERGGYTF. The full variable domain, its missing parts supplied by reference TRBV15 and TRBJ1-2, is DAMVIQNPRYQVTQFGKPVTLSCSQTLNHNVMYWYQQKSSQAPKLLFHYYDKDFNNEADTPDNFQSRRPNTSFCFLDIRSPGLGDTAMYLCATSIKERGGYTFGSGTRLTVV.

The chain recombines TRBV30 with TRBJ1-4; D is unclear. Germline CDR1 GTSNPN, CDR2 SVGIG (reference sequence). This CDR3 has 16 residues. V was trimmed by 3 bases and J by 4 bases, leaving 18 bases between them. The CDR3 protein is CAWSNPPRAGNEKLFF. The CDR3 DNA reads as TGTGCCTGGAGCAACCCCCCGCGGGCCGGTAATGAAAAACTGTTTTTT.

The V gene is TRBV7-8, the J gene TRBJ1-2; TRBD1 is a possible D gene (5 bases). CDR1 and CDR2 from the germline V gene are SGHVS and FQNEAQ. The CDR3 is made up of 14 amino acids. Between the trimmed V and J ends, which lost 1 base and 3 bases, there was a span of 9 bases. CDR3 loop: CASSLDGDYYGYTF. The CDR3, as DNA: TGTGCCAGCAGCTTAGACGGGGACTACTATGGCTACACCTTC.

The gene calls are TRBV28 and TRBJ1-1; a weak D match, TRBD1 (6 bases). This CDR3 spans 16 amino acids. Germline CDR1 is MDHEN and CDR2 is SYDVKM. Trimming cost V 1 base and J 1 base, with 13 bases left between them. The DNA of the CDR3 is TGTGCCAGCAGTTTATCCGGGACAACCAAGAACACTGAAGCTTTCTTT. This codes for CASSLSGTTKNTEAFF.

This rearrangement joins TRBV7-9 to TRBJ2-1, with 14 bases aligning to TRBD2. J gave up 10 bases and V 5 bases, and 7 bases lay outside the gene matches. Germline V gives CDR1 SEHNR, CDR2 FQNEAQ (reference sequence). The CDR3 length is 15 residues. CDR3 sequence reads: CASSPGTSGGREQFF. The CDR3 DNA is TGTGCCAGCAGCCCTGGGACTAGCGGGGGAAGGGAGCAGTTCTTC.

This clone has a single count. The rearrangement links TRBV12-5 to TRBJ2-7; 10 bases are shared with TRBD1. Germline assignment: CDR1 LGHNT and CDR2 FRNRAP. V lost 6 bases to trimming and J lost 4 bases; unmatched junction nucleotides: 9. The CDR3 contains 15 residues. CDR3 protein: CASGDPTGGVYEQYF. CDR3 in DNA: TGTGCTAGTGGGGATCCGACAGGGGGCGTTTACGAGCAGTACTTC.

This clone has a single count. The chain joins TRBV11-2 to TRBJ2-1, with 7 bases matching TRBD2. The CDR3 is 14 amino acids. The ends lost 6 bases at V and 4 bases at J; junction bases unmatched: 6. Germline V gives CDR1 SGHAT, CDR2 FQNNGV. CDR3 nucleotides: TGTGCCAGCAGAGGACTAGGGCTTTACAATGAGCAGTTCTTC. It translates to CASRGLGLYNEQFF.

The chain carries TRBV9 and TRBJ2-5; possibly TRBD1 for D (6 bases). CDR1 and CDR2 from the germline V gene are SGDLS and YYNGEE. V lost 0 bases to trimming and J lost 4 bases, with 13 bases between them. The CDR3 sequence is 15 residues long. CDR3 residues: CASSVDRECRETQYF. As DNA, the CDR3 is TGTGCCAGCAGCGTAGACAGGGAATGTCGAGAGACCCAGTACTTC.

This clone was counted once. The CDR3 region is CAWSGHRTRAYNEQFF. The CDR3 region has the DNA TGTGCCTGGAGCGGGCATAGGACTAGGGCCTACAATGAGCAGTTCTTC. J is TRBJ2-1 and V is TRBV30; TRBD2 aligns across 7 bases. This CDR3 comprises 16 residues. J was trimmed by 2 bases and V by 3 bases; bases with no gene match: 10. CDR1 and CDR2 from the germline V gene are GTSNPN and SVGIG (reference sequence).

The rearrangement joins TRBV30 to TRBJ1-5, with a possible D match to TRBD1 (6 bases). From germline, CDR1 is GTSNPN and CDR2 SVGIG (reference sequence). The CDR3 has 15 amino acids. V was cut by 3 bases and J by 0 bases, with 12 bases left in between. CDR3 sequence: CAWSEGQLSNQPQHF. CDR3 coding DNA: TGTGCCTGGAGCGAAGGACAGCTTAGCAATCAGCCCCAGCATTTT.

This clone was detected once. The rearrangement uses TRBV27 and TRBJ2-1, with D possibly TRBD2 on 5 matching bases. The CDR3 extends over 15 amino acids. V was pared by 4 bases and J by 6 bases, with 16 bases between. Germline CDR1 and CDR2: MNHEY and SMNVEV (reference sequence). The CDR3 sequence: CASSSGSASINEQFF. The DNA for the CDR3 is TGTGCCAGCAGTTCTGGGTCGGCTAGCATCAATGAGCAGTTCTTC.